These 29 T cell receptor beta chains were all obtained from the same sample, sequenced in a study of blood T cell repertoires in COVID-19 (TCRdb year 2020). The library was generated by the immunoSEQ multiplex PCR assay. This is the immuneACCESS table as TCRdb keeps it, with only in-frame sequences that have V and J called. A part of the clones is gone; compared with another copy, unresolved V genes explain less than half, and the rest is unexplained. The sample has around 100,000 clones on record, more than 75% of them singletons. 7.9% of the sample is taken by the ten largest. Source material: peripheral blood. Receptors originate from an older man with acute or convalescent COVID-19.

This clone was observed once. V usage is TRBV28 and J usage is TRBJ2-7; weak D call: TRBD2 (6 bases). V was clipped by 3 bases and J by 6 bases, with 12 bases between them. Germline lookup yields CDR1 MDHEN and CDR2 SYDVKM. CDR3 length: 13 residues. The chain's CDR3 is CASSFRLVGEQYF. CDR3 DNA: TGTGCCAGCAGTTTCCGACTAGTTGGCGAGCAGTACTTC.

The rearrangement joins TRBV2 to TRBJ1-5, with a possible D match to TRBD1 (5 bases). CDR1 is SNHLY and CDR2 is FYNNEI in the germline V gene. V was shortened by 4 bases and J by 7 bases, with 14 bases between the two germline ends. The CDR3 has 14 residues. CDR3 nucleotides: TGTGCCAGCAGTGCGGGGGGTAACAGGCAGCCCCAGCATTTT. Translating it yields CASSAGGNRQPQHF.

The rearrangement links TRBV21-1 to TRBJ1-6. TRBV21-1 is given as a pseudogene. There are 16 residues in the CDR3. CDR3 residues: CASSKVETADNSPLHF. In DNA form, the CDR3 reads TGTGCCAGCAGCAAAGTCGAGACTGCAGATAATTCACCCCTCCACTTT.

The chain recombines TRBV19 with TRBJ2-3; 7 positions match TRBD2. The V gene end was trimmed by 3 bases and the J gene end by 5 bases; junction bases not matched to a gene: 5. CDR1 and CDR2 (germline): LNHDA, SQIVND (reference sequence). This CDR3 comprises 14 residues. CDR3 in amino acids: CASSISGPRDTQYF. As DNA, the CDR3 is TGTGCCAGTAGTATTAGCGGGCCCCGAGATACGCAGTATTTT.

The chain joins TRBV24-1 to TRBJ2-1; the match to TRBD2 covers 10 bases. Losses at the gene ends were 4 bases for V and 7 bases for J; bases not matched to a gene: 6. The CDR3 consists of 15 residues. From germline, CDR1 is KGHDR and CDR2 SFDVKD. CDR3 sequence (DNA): TGTGCCACCAGTGACCCTAGCGGGAGTAGTAATGAGCAGTTCTTC. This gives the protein CATSDPSGSSNEQFF.

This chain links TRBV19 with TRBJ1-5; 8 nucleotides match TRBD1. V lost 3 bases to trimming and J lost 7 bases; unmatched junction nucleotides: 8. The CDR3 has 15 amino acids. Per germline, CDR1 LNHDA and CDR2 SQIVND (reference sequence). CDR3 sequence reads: CASSMVPRQGQPQHF. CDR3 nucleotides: TGTGCCAGTAGTATGGTCCCCCGACAGGGGCAGCCCCAGCATTTT.

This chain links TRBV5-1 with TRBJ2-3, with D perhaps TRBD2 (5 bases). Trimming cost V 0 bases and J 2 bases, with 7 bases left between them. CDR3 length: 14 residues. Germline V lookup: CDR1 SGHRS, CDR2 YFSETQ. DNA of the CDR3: TGCGCCAGCAGCTTGGCACTAGACACAGATACGCAGTATTTT. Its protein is CASSLALDTDTQYF.

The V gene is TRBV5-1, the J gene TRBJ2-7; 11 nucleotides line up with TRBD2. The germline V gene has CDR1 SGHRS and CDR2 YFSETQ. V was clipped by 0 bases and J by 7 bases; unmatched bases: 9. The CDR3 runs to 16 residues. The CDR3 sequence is CASSLGPGTSGLEQYF. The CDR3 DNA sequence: TGCGCCAGCAGCTTGGGTCCCGGGACTAGCGGACTGGAGCAGTACTTC.

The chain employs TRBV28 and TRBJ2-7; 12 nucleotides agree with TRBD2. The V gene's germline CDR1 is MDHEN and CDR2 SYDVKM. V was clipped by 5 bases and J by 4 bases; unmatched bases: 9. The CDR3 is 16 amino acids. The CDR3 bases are TGTGCCAGCAGTCCCCTAGCGGGAGGGAAATTATACGAGCAGTACTTC. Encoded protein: CASSPLAGGKLYEQYF.

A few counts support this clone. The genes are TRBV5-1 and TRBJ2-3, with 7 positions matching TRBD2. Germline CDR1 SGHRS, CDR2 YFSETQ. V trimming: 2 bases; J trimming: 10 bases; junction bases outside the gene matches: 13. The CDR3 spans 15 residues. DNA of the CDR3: TGCGCCAGCAGCTTTAGCGGGCAGGGCGATTTTCCGCAGTATTTT. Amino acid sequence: CASSFSGQGDFPQYF.

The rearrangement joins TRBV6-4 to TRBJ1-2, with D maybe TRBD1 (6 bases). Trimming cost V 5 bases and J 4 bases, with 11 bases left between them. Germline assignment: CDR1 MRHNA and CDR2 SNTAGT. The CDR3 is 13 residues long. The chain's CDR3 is CASSRQGTYGYTF. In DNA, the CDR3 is TGTGCCAGCAGTCGGCAGGGGACCTATGGCTACACCTTC.

Here the CDR3 DNA reads TGTGCCAGCAGCTCGAGAGGTGTCAGCAACAATGAGCAGTTCTTC. Protein product: CASSSRGVSNNEQFF. This rearrangement joins TRBV9 to TRBJ2-1; no firm D call. V lost 4 bases and J lost 5, with 16 bases in between. The germline V gene has CDR1 SGDLS and CDR2 YYNGEE. CDR3 length: 15 residues.

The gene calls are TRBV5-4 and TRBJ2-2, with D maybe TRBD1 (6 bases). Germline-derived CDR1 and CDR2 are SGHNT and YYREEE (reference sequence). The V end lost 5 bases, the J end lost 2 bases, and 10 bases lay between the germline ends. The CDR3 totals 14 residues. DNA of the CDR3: TGTGCCAGCAGGCCGGGACAAAACACCGGGGAGCTGTTTTTT. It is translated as CASRPGQNTGELFF.

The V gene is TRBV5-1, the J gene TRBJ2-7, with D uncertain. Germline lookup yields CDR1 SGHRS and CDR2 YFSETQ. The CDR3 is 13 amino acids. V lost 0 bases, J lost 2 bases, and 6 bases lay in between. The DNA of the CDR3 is TGCGCCAGCAGCTTGGACAGAGCCTACGAGCAGTACTTC. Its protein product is CASSLDRAYEQYF.

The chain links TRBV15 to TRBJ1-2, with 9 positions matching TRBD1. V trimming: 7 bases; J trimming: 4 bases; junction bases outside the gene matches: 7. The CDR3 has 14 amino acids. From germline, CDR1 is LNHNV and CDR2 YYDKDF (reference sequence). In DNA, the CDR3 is TGTGCCACCACCATGGGACAGGGTGGCTATGGCTACACCTTC. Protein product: CATTMGQGGYGYTF.

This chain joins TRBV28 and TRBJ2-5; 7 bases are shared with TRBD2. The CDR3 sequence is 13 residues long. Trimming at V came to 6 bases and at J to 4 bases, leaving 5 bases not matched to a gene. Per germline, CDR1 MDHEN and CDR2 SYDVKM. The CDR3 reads CASRWGRVETQYF. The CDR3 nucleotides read TGTGCCAGCAGATGGGGGAGGGTAGAGACCCAGTACTTC.

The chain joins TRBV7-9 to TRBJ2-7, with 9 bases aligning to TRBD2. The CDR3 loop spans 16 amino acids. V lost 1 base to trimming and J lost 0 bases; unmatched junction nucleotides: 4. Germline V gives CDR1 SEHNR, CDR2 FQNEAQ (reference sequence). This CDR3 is CASSLGLAESSYEQYF. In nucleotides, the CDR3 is TGTGCCAGCAGCTTAGGACTAGCGGAGAGCTCCTACGAGCAGTACTTC.

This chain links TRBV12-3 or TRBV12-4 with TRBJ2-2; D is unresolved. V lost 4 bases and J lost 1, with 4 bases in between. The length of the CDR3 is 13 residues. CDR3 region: CASSYRNTGELFF. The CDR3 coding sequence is TGTGCCAGCAGTTACAGGAACACCGGGGAGCTGTTTTTT.

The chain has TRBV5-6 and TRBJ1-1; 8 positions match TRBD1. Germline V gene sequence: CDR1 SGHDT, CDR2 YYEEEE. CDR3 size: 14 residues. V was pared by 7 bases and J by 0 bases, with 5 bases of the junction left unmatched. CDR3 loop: CASFRGRMNTEAFF. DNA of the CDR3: TGTGCCAGCTTCAGGGGGCGCATGAACACTGAAGCTTTCTTT.

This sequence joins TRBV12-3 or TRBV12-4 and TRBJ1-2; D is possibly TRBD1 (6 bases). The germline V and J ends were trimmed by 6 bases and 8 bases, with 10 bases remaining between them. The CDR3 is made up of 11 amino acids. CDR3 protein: CASSRQEGYTF. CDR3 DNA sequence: TGTGCCAGCAGCAGACAGGAAGGCTACACCTTC.

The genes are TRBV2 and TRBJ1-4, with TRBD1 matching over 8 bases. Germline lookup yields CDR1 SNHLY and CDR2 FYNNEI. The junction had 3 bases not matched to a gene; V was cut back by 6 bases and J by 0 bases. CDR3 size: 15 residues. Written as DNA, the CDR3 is TGTGCCAGCAGCGCGACAGGGGCAACTAATGAAAAACTGTTTTTT. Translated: CASSATGATNEKLFF.

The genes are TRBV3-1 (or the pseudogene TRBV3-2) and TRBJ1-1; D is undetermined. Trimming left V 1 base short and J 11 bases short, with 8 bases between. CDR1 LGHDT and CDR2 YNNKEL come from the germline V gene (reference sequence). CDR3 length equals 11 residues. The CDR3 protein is CASSQGAGAFF. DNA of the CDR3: TGTGCCAGCAGCCAAGGGGCGGGCGCTTTCTTT.

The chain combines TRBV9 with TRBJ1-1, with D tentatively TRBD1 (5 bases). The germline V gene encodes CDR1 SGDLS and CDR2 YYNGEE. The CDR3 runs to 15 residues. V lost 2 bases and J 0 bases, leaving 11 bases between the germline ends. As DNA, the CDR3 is TGTGCCAGCAGCGTTGAAGGGGCCTTGAACACTGAAGCTTTCTTT. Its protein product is CASSVEGALNTEAFF.

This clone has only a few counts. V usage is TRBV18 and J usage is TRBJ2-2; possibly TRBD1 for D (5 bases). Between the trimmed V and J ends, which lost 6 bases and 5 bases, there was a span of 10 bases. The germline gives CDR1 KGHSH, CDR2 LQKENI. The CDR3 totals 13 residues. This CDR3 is CASSPQGTGELFF. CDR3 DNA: TGTGCCAGCTCGCCTCAGGGAACCGGGGAGCTGTTTTTT.

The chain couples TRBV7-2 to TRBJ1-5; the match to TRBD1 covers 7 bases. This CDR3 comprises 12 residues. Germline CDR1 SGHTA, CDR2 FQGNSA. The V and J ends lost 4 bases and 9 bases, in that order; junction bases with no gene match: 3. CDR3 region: CASSSDRRPQHF. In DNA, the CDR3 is TGTGCCAGCAGCTCGGACAGGCGGCCCCAGCATTTT.

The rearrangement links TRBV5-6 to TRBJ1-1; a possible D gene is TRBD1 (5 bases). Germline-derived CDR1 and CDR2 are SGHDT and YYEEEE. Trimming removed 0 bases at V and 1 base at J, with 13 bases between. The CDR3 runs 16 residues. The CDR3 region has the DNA TGTGCCAGCAGCTTGGTTTGGGGGGTTCGGAACACTGAAGCTTTCTTT. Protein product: CASSLVWGVRNTEAFF.

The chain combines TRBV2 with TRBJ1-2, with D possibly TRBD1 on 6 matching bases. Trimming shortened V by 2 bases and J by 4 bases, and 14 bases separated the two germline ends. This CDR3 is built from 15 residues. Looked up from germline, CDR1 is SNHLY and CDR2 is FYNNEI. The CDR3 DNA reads TGTGCCAGCAGTGAACCAAGACAGGCACTCTATGGCTACACCTTC. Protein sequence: CASSEPRQALYGYTF.

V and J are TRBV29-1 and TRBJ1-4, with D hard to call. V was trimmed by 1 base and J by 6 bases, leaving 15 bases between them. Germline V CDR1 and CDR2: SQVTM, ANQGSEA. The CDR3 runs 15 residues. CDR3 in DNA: TGCAGCGTTGAAGCGCGGACCCGGGGTGATGAAAAACTGTTTTTT. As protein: CSVEARTRGDEKLFF.

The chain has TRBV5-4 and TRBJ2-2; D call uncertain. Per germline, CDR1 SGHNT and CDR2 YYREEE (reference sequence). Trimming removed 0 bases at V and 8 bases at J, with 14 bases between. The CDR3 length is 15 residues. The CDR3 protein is CASSLDPTAAGELFF. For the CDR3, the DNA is TGTGCCAGCAGCTTGGATCCGACGGCAGCGGGGGAGCTGTTTTTT.